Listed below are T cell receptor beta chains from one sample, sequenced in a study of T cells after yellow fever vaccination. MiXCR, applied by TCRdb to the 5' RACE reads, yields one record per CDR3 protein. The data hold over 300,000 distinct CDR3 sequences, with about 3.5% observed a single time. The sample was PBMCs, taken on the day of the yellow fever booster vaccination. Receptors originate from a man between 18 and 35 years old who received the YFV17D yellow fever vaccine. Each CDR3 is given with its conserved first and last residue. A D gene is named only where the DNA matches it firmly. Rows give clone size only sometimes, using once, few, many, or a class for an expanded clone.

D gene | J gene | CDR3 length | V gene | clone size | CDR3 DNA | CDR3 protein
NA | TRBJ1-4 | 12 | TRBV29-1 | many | TGCAGCGTTGCCAGCACTAATGAAAAACTGTTTTTT | CSVASTNEKLFF
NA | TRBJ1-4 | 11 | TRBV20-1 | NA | TGCAGTGCTAGGTTAAATGAAAAACTGTTTTTT | CSARLNEKLFF
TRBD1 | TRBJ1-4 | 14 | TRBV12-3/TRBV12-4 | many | TGTGCCAGCACCCTGACAGGGGTTGGTGAAAAACTGTTTTTT | CASTLTGVGEKLFF
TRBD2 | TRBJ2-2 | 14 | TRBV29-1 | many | TGCAGCGTTCGACTAGCTTCTGCCCCCGGGGAGCTGTTTTTT | CSVRLASAPGELFF
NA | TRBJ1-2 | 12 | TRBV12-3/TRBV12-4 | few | TGTGCCAGCAGTTGGGGTGTATATGGCTACACCTTC | CASSWGVYGYTF
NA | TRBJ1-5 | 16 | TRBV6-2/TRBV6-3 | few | TGTGCCAGCAGTTACCGACTCCTTGGTAGCAATCAGCCCCAGCATTTT | CASSYRLLGSNQPQHF
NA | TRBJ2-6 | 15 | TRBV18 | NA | TGTGCCAGCTCACCCCTAATATCCGGGGCCAACGTCCTGACTTTC | CASSPLISGANVLTF
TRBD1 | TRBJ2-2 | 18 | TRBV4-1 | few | TGCGCCAGCAGCCCAGAAGTCCTCAGGGGGCGCCGGACCGGGGAGCTGTTTTTT | CASSPEVLRGRRTGELFF
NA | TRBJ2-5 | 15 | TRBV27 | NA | TGTGCCAGCAGCAAGGGAGGGGGTTACCAAGAGACCCAGTACTTC | CASSKGGGYQETQYF
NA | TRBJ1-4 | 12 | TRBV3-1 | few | TGTGCCAGCAGCCAAGAAATAGAAAAACTGTTTTTT | CASSQEIEKLFF
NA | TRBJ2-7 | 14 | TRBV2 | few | TGTGCCAGCAGTGCCCCGTTGTTGACCTACGAGCAGTACTTC | CASSAPLLTYEQYF
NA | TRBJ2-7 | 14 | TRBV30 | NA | TGTGCCGGAACCGTCCCCGGGAGCTCCTACGAGCAGTACTTC | CAGTVPGSSYEQYF
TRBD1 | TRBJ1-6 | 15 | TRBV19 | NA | TGTGCCACCGGACAGGGGCTAGCCTATAATTCACCCCTCCACTTT | CATGQGLAYNSPLHF
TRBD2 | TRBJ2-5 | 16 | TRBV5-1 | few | TGCGCCAGCAGCCCGGGACTAGCGGGGCAGGTAGAGACCCAGTACTTC | CASSPGLAGQVETQYF
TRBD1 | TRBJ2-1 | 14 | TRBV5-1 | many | TGCGCCAGCAGCGCCGACAGGGCTGACAATGAGCAGTTCTTC | CASSADRADNEQFF
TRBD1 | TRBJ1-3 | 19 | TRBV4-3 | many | TGCGCCAGCAGCCAAGGGTTCCGGGACAGGGGGATCTCTGGAAACACCATATATTTT | CASSQGFRDRGISGNTIYF
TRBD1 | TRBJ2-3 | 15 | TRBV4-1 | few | TGCGCCAGCAGCCAACCGGACAGGGCTGCAGATACGCAGTATTTT | CASSQPDRAADTQYF
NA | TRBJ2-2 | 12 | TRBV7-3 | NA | TGTGCCAGCAGCTTGCGGTGGGGGGAGCTGTTTTTT | CASSLRWGELFF
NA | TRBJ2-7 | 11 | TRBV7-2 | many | TGTGCCAGCAGCCCTCACTACGAGCAGTACTTC | CASSPHYEQYF
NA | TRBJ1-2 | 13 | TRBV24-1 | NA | TGTGCCACCAGTGAGAGGGGTTGGTATGGCTACACCTTC | CATSERGWYGYTF
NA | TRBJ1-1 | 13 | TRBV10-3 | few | TGTGCCACGACGATTGAATTGAACACTGAAGCTTTCTTT | CATTIELNTEAFF
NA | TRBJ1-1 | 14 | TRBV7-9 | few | TGTGCCAGCAGCATAGGACAGACGAACACTGAAGCTTTCTTT | CASSIGQTNTEAFF
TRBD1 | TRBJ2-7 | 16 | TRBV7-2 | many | TGTGCCAGCAGCTTAGTGCGAGGGGGACAGTTCTACGAGCAGTACTTC | CASSLVRGGQFYEQYF
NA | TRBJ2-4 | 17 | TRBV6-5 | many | TGTGCCAGCAGCCCTCAGGGGGGCGGGAAAGTCAAAAACATTCAGTACTTC | CASSPQGGGKVKNIQYF
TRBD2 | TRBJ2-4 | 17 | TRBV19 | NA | TGTGCCAGTCAGGGACTAGCGGGGGAAAAGGGTAGGGCCATTCAGTACTTC | CASQGLAGEKGRAIQYF
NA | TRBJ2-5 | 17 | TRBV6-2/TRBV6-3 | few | TGTGCCAGCAGTTACCCCGGGAGCCGTGGGGAGGAAGAGACCCAGTACTTC | CASSYPGSRGEEETQYF
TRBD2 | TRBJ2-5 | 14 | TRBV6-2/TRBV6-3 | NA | TGTGCCAGCAGTTACGGTGGGAGGGCGGAGACCCAGTACTTC | CASSYGGRAETQYF
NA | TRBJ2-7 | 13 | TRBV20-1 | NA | TGCAGTGCTCGGACGGGAGCTGGAAACGAGCAGTACTTC | CSARTGAGNEQYF
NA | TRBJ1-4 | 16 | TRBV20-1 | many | TGCAGTGTGAGGGCGGGCAGGGAAAGAACTAATGAAAAACTGTTTTTT | CSVRAGRERTNEKLFF
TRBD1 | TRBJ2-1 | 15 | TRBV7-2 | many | TGTGCCAGCAGCTCCCGGACAGGGAGTCGGAATGAGCAGTTCTTC | CASSSRTGSRNEQFF
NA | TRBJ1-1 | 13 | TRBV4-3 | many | TGCGCCAGCAGCCGAGCATTTGACACTGAAGCTTTCTTT | CASSRAFDTEAFF
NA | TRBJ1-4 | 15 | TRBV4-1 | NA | TGCGCCAGCAGCCAGACCGGGACACTTTATGAAAAACTGTTTTTT | CASSQTGTLYEKLFF
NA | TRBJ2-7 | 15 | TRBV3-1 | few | TGTGCCAGCAGCCGAGCCGCGGGTTCCTCCTACGAGCAGTACTTC | CASSRAAGSSYEQYF
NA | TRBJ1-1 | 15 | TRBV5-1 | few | TGCGCCAGCAGCTGGGGAGGAGGGGATGGCACTGAAGCTTTCTTT | CASSWGGGDGTEAFF
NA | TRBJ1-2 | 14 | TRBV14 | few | TGTGCCAGCAGCCACCTGTTCGACCCGGCGGGCTACACCTTC | CASSHLFDPAGYTF
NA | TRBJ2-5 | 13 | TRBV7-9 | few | TGTGCCAGCAGCACCGTGGGCGGGGAGACCCAGTACTTC | CASSTVGGETQYF
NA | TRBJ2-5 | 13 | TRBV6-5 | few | TGTGCCAGCAGTTTCTCGGGGTCAGAGACCCAGTACTTC | CASSFSGSETQYF
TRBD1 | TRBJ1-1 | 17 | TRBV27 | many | TGTGCCAGCTCCTATTGGGGCAGGGGGCTGGGGAACACTGAAGCTTTCTTT | CASSYWGRGLGNTEAFF
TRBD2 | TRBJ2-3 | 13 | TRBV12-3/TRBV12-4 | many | TGTGCCAGCAGCCTTAGCGGGGCAGATACGCAGTATTTT | CASSLSGADTQYF
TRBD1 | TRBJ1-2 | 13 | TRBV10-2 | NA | TGCGCCAGCAGTAAACAGGGGGACTATGGCTACACCTTC | CASSKQGDYGYTF
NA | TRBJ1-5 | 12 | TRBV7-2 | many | TGTGCCAGCAGCTTAGTAGGGGAGCCCCAGCATTTT | CASSLVGEPQHF